These 8 T cell receptor beta chains share one sample of origin, sequenced in a study of blood T cell repertoires in COVID-19. The data were produced by immunoSEQ multiplex PCR, yet TCRdb's version contains in-frame clones alone and is incomplete. Here the sample spans 200,000 to 250,000 clones, 82% being singletons. The sample consisted of peripheral blood. The receptors here all came from a woman aged 80 or over with acute or convalescent COVID-19.

The J gene is TRBJ2-5, the V gene TRBV28, with 9 bases lining up with TRBD1. V shed 4 bases and J 5 bases; nucleotides not matched to a gene: 8. Per the germline V gene, CDR1 is MDHEN and CDR2 is SYDVKM. The CDR3 contains 15 residues. CDR3 bases: TGTGCCAGCAGTTCCGGGACAGGGCCGGGTGAGACCCAGTACTTC. Protein product: CASSSGTGPGETQYF.

The J gene is TRBJ1-5, the V gene TRBV28, with 8 bases that match TRBD1. After removal of 6 bases from V and 15 bases from J, the junction contained 7 bases not matched to a gene. Looked up from germline, CDR1 is MDHEN and CDR2 is SYDVKM. CDR3 length: 11 amino acids. The CDR3 region is CASRTTGTGHF. In DNA, the CDR3 is TGTGCCAGCAGAACGACCGGGACAGGGCATTTT.

A remark on this clone: Other DNA sequences in the same sample also yield this CDR3. The chain has TRBV7-2 and TRBJ2-7, with 7 positions matching TRBD2. This CDR3 has 15 residues. The V segment lost 1 base and the J segment 0 bases; nucleotides outside the gene matches: 3. Per germline, CDR1 SGHTA and CDR2 FQGNSA. The CDR3 is CASSLGGGSSYEQYF. The CDR3 nucleotides are TGTGCCAGCAGCTTAGGTGGCGGGAGCTCCTACGAGCAGTACTTC.

This clone was picked up a small number of times. The chain couples TRBV6-5 to TRBJ1-2, with D possibly TRBD1 on 6 matching bases. The length of the CDR3 is 13 residues. The germline V gene encodes CDR1 MNHEY and CDR2 SVGAGI. Trimming removed 2 bases from V and 8 bases from J, with 12 bases in between. The CDR3 protein is CASSYVGQRGYTF. CDR3 DNA sequence: TGTGCCAGCAGTTACGTCGGACAGAGGGGCTACACCTTC.

The chain is built from TRBV19 and TRBJ2-1, with TRBD1 as a possible D gene (6 bases). The germline V gene encodes CDR1 LNHDA and CDR2 SQIVND (reference sequence). The CDR3 has 14 residues. V was pared by 7 bases and J by 0 bases, with 10 bases between. The CDR3 loop is CASNRESSYNEQFF. CDR3 in DNA: TGTGCCAGTAACAGGGAGAGCTCCTACAATGAGCAGTTCTTC.

CDR3 bases: TGTGCCAGTAGCCGCGACAGGGAAGTATCTGGAAACACCATATATTTT. It is translated as CASSRDREVSGNTIYF. V usage is TRBV19 and J usage is TRBJ1-3, with 7 nucleotides matching TRBD1. This CDR3 is built from 16 residues. Germline V gene data show CDR1 as LNHDA and CDR2 as SQIVND (reference sequence). The V and J ends lost 6 bases and 1 base, in that order; junction bases with no gene match: 9.

This clone was counted a few times. V and J are TRBV18 and TRBJ1-3; no clear D gene. This CDR3 has 16 amino acids. CDR1 and CDR2 (germline): KGHSH, LQKENI. Trimming removed 3 bases at V and 0 bases at J, with 12 bases between. CDR3 DNA sequence: TGTGCCAGCTCACCGGCCCCACAGCTCTCTGGAAACACCATATATTTT. Translating gives CASSPAPQLSGNTIYF.

The chain uses TRBV28 and TRBJ2-7, with 8 bases aligning to TRBD1. Germline assignment: CDR1 MDHEN and CDR2 SYDVKM. The CDR3 spans 13 residues. Losses at the gene ends were 3 bases for V and 5 bases for J; bases not matched to a gene: 3. CDR3 region: CASSLSGGNEQYF. The CDR3 nucleotides are TGTGCCAGCAGTTTGTCAGGGGGCAACGAGCAGTACTTC.